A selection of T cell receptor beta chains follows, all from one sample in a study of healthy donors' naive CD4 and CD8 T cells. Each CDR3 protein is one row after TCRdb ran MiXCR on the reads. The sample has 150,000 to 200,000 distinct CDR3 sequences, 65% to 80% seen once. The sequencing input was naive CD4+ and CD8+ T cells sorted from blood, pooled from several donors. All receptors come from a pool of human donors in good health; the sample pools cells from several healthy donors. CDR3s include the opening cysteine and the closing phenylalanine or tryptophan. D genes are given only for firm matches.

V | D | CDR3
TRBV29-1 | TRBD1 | CSVILDRGREQYF
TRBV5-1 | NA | CASRRSSQETQYF
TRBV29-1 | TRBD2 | CSSRLAGEYFQETQYF
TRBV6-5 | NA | CASSPDSDYGYTF
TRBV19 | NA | CASSPASGYGYTF
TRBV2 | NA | CASSEMEDSYNEQFF
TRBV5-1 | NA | CASSFGIVETQYF
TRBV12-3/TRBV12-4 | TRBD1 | CASSPPGQGLFEQYF
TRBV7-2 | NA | CASSREANLNEQYF
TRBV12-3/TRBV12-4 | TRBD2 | CASRLAGLYEQYF
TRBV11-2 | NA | CASMDGSSSYEQYF
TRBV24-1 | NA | CATSENVATIGRVDEQFF
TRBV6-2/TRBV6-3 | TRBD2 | CASSYLPEAGVEETQYF
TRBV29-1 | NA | CSATGYGIPYEQYF
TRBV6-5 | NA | CASRLVGSYEQYF
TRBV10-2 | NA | CASSEQGSQPQHF
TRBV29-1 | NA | CSVAPGTLNTEAFF
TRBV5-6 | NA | CASRPEAPPYEQYF
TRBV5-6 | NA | CASSSFYQGPPAMDHGYTF
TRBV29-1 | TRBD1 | CSGHRGSPYNEQFF
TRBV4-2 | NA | CASSQVTGHSYEQYF
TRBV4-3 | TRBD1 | CASSQEGQGRSPLHF
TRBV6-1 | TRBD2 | CASSELAVSYNEQFF
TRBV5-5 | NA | CASSPISWQGPQETQYF
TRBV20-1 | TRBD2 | CSARRTSGRDPASTDTQYF